This TCR beta chain was captured in a study of T cell repertoires in cytomegalovirus infection. Study background: Used in the study were CMV epitopes, some recently identified and HLA-C-restricted, others well-studied and HLA-B-restricted.

As for this clonotype: Its antigen is still unknown.

TCRdb used MiXCR to reprocess the reads, holding one entry per CDR3 protein. The sample carries about 570,000 distinct CDR3 sequences, approximately 40% recorded once. Study outcomes and limitations: Within the response measured ex vivo, HLA-C-restricted CMV-specific TCR beta clonotypes were dominant.

Losses at the gene ends were 7 bases for V and 4 bases for J; bases not matched to a gene: 9. Germline assignment: CDR1 SQVTM and CDR2 ANQGSEA. The CDR3 is 13 amino acids. V usage is TRBV29-1 and J usage is TRBJ1-2, with 7 bases lining up with TRBD1. The input for sequencing was cultured PBMCs, taken from culture after CMV antigen stimulation. The sequence came from a human donor in good health (CMV status not recorded). Some clones in this sample may be carry-over from other donors' samples. CDR3 nucleotide sequence: TGCAGCGCACAATCTACAGGGGCCTATGGCTACACCTTC. Translating it yields CSAQSTGAYGYTF.